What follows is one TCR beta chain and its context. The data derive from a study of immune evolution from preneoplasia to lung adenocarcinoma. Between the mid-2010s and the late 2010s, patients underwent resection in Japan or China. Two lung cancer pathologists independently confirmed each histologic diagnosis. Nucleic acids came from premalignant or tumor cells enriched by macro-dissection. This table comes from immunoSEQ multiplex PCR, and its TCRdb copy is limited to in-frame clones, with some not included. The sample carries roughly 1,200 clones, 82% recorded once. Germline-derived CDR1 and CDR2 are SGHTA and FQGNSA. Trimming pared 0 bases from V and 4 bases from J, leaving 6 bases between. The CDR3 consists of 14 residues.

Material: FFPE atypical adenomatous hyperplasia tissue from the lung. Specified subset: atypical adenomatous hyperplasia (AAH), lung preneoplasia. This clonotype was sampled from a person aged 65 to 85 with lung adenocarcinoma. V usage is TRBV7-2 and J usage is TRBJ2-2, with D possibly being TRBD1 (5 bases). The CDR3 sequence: CASSLARVTGELFF. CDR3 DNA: TGTGCCAGCAGCTTAGCCAGGGTCACCGGGGAGCTGTTTTTT.